Each of the 3 T cell receptor beta chains below was sequenced from the same sample in a study of blood T cell repertoires in COVID-19. Here immunoSEQ multiplex PCR was the method, and the copy in TCRdb shows in-frame clones only, minus some. The table shows a few hundred thousand clones, with more than 70% occurring only once. Sequencing was performed on peripheral blood. The receptor set was obtained from a woman aged 25 to 45 with COVID-19, enrolled during active disease.

This rearrangement joins TRBV7-9 to TRBJ2-5; perhaps TRBD1 as D (5 bases). V lost 5 bases and J lost 5, with 12 bases in between. This CDR3 comprises 13 residues. From germline, CDR1 is SEHNR and CDR2 FQNEAQ (reference sequence). This CDR3 is CASSRTGGETQYF. In DNA form, the CDR3 reads TGTGCCAGCAGCCGCACAGGTGGGGAGACCCAGTACTTC.

The count of this clone is one. The CDR3 region is CASSSPGHGGKLFF. As DNA, the CDR3 is TGTGCCAGCAGTTCCCCGGGACATGGTGGAAAACTGTTTTTT. The rearrangement uses TRBV28 and TRBJ1-4; weak D call: TRBD1 (6 bases). CDR1 is MDHEN and CDR2 is SYDVKM in the germline V gene. This CDR3 contains 14 residues. The V end was cut by 4 bases, the J end by 10 bases, with 16 bases between.

The V gene is TRBV10-3, the J gene TRBJ2-7, with D possibly TRBD1 on 6 matching bases. The germline V gene encodes CDR1 ENHRY and CDR2 SYGVKD. V lost 6 bases and J 5 bases, leaving 17 bases between the germline ends. This CDR3 region has 14 residues. CDR3 DNA sequence: TGTGCCATCAGAGCTTCGGACAGCCGCCACGAGCAGTACTTC. It encodes CAIRASDSRHEQYF.